Sequencing of this T cell receptor beta chain was carried out in a study of shared clonotypes between healthy human individuals. The V and J ends lost 6 bases and 5 bases, in that order; junction bases with no gene match: 6. Germline lookup yields CDR1 MNHNS and CDR2 SASEGT. The CDR3 has 14 residues. Overall study results and limits: For sorted subsets, rarefaction showed incomplete sequencing despite large depth. Naive subsets typically showed greater estimated richness than memory subsets.

Each subset's genomic DNA was shared equally among a number of immunoSEQ plates. The input for sorted-subset replicate PCRs was about 0.2 ug DNA, about 30,000 T cell genomes. The protocol was immunoSEQ multiplex PCR, while the TCRdb copy is restricted to in-frame clones and leaves out a portion. The top ten clones hold about 0.41% of a sample with a few million clones, 85% to 95% of them seen once. To note about this clone: As yet, its antigen is unknown.

This TCR derives from a man aged 18 to 29 in good health. Some clones in this sample may be carry-over from other donors' samples. The chain recombines TRBV6-1 with TRBJ1-5, with 8 nucleotides matching TRBD1. Specimen: naive CD4+ T cells from PBMCs. The subset here: CD45RA+ positively selected. CDR3 nucleotide sequence: TGTGCCAGCAGGGACAGGGCGGTATATCAGCCCCAGCATTTT. This translates into CASRDRAVYQPQHF.